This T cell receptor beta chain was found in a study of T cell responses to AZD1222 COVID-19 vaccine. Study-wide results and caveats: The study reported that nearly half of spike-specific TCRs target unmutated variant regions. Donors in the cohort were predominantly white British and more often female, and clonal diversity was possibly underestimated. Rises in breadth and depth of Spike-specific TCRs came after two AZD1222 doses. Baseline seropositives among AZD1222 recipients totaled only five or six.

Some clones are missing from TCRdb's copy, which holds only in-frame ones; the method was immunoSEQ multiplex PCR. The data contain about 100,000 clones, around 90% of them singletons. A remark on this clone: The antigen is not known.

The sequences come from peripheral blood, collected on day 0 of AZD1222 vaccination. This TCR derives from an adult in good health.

CDR3 coding DNA: TGTGCCAGCAGCTTGGCCCCTACCCCATCCTACGAGCAGTACTTC. This gives the protein CASSLAPTPSYEQYF. The rearrangement joins TRBV5-5 to TRBJ2-7, with D unresolved. Between the trimmed V and J ends, which lost 0 bases and 1 base, there was a span of 11 bases. Germline CDR1 SGHKS, CDR2 YYEKEE (reference sequence). The length of the CDR3 is 15 residues.